Following are 9 T cell receptor beta chains from one sample sequenced in a study of beta chain features in type 1 diabetes. Expressed TCRB transcripts were sequenced because the entire RNA isolate underwent reverse transcription. Here immunoSEQ multiplex PCR was the method, and the copy in TCRdb shows in-frame clones only, minus some. The sample shows 450,000 to 550,000 clones, approximately 30% of them seen only once. The sequenced material came from naive CD4+ T cells from blood. The origin of the receptors is a man aged 18 to 29 in good health.

This clone was seen a handful of times. The V and J genes are TRBV14 and TRBJ2-7; D gene ambiguous. CDR3 length: 14 residues. Germline V gene data show CDR1 as SGHDN and CDR2 as FVKESK. With 6 bases removed from V and 0 bases from J, the gap between germline ends came to 12 bases. The CDR3 DNA sequence: TGTGCCAGCAGGCGTAACGGGTACTCCTACGAGCAGTACTTC. The encoded protein is CASRRNGYSYEQYF.

This clone turned up a few times. This rearrangement joins TRBV29-1 to TRBJ1-3; D is uncertain. V was trimmed by 4 bases and J by 0 bases, leaving 10 bases between them. In germline, CDR1 is SQVTM, CDR2 ANQGSEA. The CDR3 is 14 amino acids. The CDR3 DNA is TGCAGCGTTGTTGCCGGTTACTCTGGAAACACCATATATTTT. Translated: CSVVAGYSGNTIYF.

A single count supports this clone. The genes are TRBV11-2 and TRBJ2-7, with 12 bases identical to TRBD2. This CDR3 has 16 residues. Germline lookup yields CDR1 SGHAT and CDR2 FQNNGV. The V segment lost 1 base and the J segment 3 bases; nucleotides outside the gene matches: 4. As DNA, the CDR3 is TGTGCCAGCAGCTTAGGGCTAGCGGGAGGGTTCTACGAGCAGTACTTC. As protein: CASSLGLAGGFYEQYF.

The CDR3 region has the DNA TGTGCCTGGGGAGACGGATACTCCTACGAGCAGTACTTC. This translates into CAWGDGYSYEQYF. This chain uses TRBV30 with TRBJ2-7, with D unresolved. This CDR3 is built from 13 residues. V lost 5 bases to trimming and J lost 0 bases, with 11 bases between them. The V gene's germline CDR1 is GTSNPN and CDR2 SVGIG (reference sequence).

This clone was counted between two and nine times. The chain joins TRBV28 to TRBJ1-5; D perhaps matches TRBD1 (5 bases). Germline V gene lookup returns CDR1 MDHEN and CDR2 SYDVKM. The CDR3 totals 14 residues. Deletions cut 5 bases from V and 1 base from J, with 9 bases between. CDR3 nucleotides: TGTGCCAGCAGTCCGGGGGGAAGCAATCAGCCCCAGCATTTT. This sequence encodes CASSPGGSNQPQHF.

The genes are TRBV19 and TRBJ2-6; TRBD1 matches 7 bases. Germline CDR1 reads LNHDA; CDR2 reads SQIVND (reference sequence). The CDR3 has 16 residues. V lost 8 bases and J lost 4; bases outside the gene matches: 11. CDR3 in DNA: TGTGCCAGTGGGACAGAGGTCTCGGCCGGGGCCAACGTCCTGACTTTC. This codes for CASGTEVSAGANVLTF.

The CDR3 region has the DNA TGTGCCAGCAGCACAGGGCGCGGCTCCTACGAGCAGTACTTC. Translating gives CASSTGRGSYEQYF. V gene TRBV7-2 combines with J gene TRBJ2-7, with D maybe TRBD1 (6 bases). V lost 5 bases, J lost 0 bases, and 11 bases lay in between. This CDR3 contains 14 residues. Germline V lookup: CDR1 SGHTA, CDR2 FQGNSA.

Only a few counts were recorded for this clone. The chain employs TRBV5-1 and TRBJ2-7, with 7 nucleotides matching TRBD1. Germline CDR1 reads SGHRS; CDR2 reads YFSETQ. The V and J ends lost 1 base and 4 bases, in that order; junction bases with no gene match: 8. The CDR3 is 15 residues long. For the CDR3, the DNA is TGCGCCAGCAGCTTGACGGGACAGCCTATGTACGAGCAGTACTTC. Translated, it gives CASSLTGQPMYEQYF.

The table lists this clone with a few counts. This chain links TRBV28 with TRBJ2-7; 10 nucleotides line up with TRBD2. V was clipped by 5 bases and J by 6 bases; unmatched bases: 7. This CDR3 spans 14 amino acids. From germline, CDR1 is MDHEN and CDR2 SYDVKM. The CDR3 DNA is TGTGCCAGCAGTGCTAGCGGGAGTAGCCGCGAGCAGTACTTC. Protein: CASSASGSSREQYF.